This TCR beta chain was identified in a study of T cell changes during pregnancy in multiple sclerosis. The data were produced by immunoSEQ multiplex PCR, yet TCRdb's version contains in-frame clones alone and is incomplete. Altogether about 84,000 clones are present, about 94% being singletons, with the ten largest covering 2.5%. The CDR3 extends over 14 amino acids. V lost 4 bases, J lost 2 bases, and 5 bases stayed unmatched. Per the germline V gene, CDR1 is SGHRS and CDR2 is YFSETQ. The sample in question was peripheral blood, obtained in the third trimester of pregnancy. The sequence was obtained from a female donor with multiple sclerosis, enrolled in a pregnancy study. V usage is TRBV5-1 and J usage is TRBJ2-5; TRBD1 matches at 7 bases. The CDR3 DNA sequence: TGCGCCAGCAGCCTCGGACAGGATCAAGAGACCCAGTACTTC. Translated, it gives CASSLGQDQETQYF.